Presented here are 8 T cell receptor beta chains from one specimen sequenced in a study of cytomegalovirus exposure and HLA in healthy donors. The PCR contained 60 Vbeta and 13 Jbeta primers. Clones were read by immunoSEQ multiplex PCR, and TCRdb kept only the in-frame ones, dropping some. The sample includes 150,000 to 200,000 clones, around 80% of them seen just once. Sequenced sample: PBMCs. These TCRs come from a man in his forties in good health and CMV-seronegative.

The genes are TRBV18 and TRBJ2-7, with D perhaps matching TRBD1 (5 bases). V was trimmed by 8 bases and J by 5 bases, leaving 16 bases between them. Germline loops: CDR1 KGHSH, CDR2 LQKENI. The CDR3 is made up of 13 amino acids. This chain's CDR3 is CASASQGEHEQYF. The CDR3 DNA is TGTGCCAGCGCGAGCCAAGGGGAACACGAGCAGTACTTC.

The chain is built from TRBV28 and TRBJ2-7; 10 bases agree with TRBD2. Germline V lookup: CDR1 MDHEN, CDR2 SYDVKM. V lost 3 bases to trimming and J lost 7 bases; unmatched junction nucleotides: 9. The CDR3 is 15 amino acids. Written as DNA, the CDR3 is TGTGCCAGCAGTTTTAGGCTAGCGGGAGTGAGTGAGCAGTACTTC. It yields the protein CASSFRLAGVSEQYF. Full variable domain (rest looked up from reference TRBV28 and TRBJ2-7): DVKVTQSSRYLVKRTGEKVFLECVQDMDHENMFWYRQDPGLGLRLIYFSYDVKMKEKGDIPEGYSVSREKKERFSLILESASTNQTSMYLCASSFRLAGVSEQYFGPGTRLTVT.

This clone was counted a few times. The genes are TRBV9 and TRBJ2-7; 8 bases line up with TRBD2. The CDR3 length is 15 residues. Trimming removed 0 bases from V and 2 bases from J; junction bases left unmatched: 4. CDR1 and CDR2 from the germline V gene are SGDLS and YYNGEE. The CDR3 nucleotides are TGTGCCAGCAGCGTAGGGACTAGCAGTACCTACGAGCAGTACTTC. Its translation is CASSVGTSSTYEQYF. The whole variable domain, remainder taken from reference TRBV9 and TRBJ2-7, is DSGVTQTPKHLITATGQRVTLRCSPRSGDLSVYWYQQSLDQGLQFLIQYYNGEERAKGNILERFSAQQFPDLHSELNLSSLELGDSALYFCASSVGTSSTYEQYFGPGTRLTVT.

The chain uses TRBV11-1 and TRBJ1-2; D remains unclear. Looked up from germline, CDR1 is SGHAT and CDR2 is FQDESV (reference sequence). Deletions cut 2 bases from V and 4 bases from J, with 8 bases between. The CDR3 length is 13 residues. For the CDR3, the DNA is TGTGCCAGCAGCTTAAACAGCCTCTATGGCTACACCTTC. Translation: CASSLNSLYGYTF.

The V call is TRBV19, the J call TRBJ2-1, with D possibly being TRBD1 (5 bases). Looked up from germline, CDR1 is LNHDA and CDR2 is SQIVND (reference sequence). CDR3 size: 15 residues. With 3 bases removed from V and 3 bases from J, the gap between germline ends came to 12 bases. As DNA, the CDR3 is TGTGCCAGTAGTATGGGGCAGGTTGACTACAATGAGCAGTTCTTC. It codes for CASSMGQVDYNEQFF.

The V and J genes are TRBV18 and TRBJ2-4; TRBD2 might be the D (6 bases). Trimming removed 5 bases at V and 3 bases at J, with 8 bases between. Per the germline V gene, CDR1 is KGHSH and CDR2 is LQKENI. The CDR3 is 13 amino acids. CDR3 sequence (DNA): TGTGCCAGCTCATCGACTAGCAAAAACATTCAGTACTTC. Its translation is CASSSTSKNIQYF.

The chain recombines TRBV6-5 with TRBJ2-3; 10 positions match TRBD2. With V trimmed by 7 bases and J by 9 bases, 13 bases remained unmatched. There are 15 residues in the CDR3. Germline values: CDR1 MNHEY, CDR2 SVGAGI. The CDR3 DNA sequence: TGTGCCAGCACTAAGGAGGGGGTAGCGGGAGGAACGCAGTATTTT. As protein: CASTKEGVAGGTQYF.

This clone was seen just once. The rearrangement uses TRBV5-1 and TRBJ2-1, with D perhaps TRBD2 (5 bases). CDR1 and CDR2 (germline): SGHRS, YFSETQ. V was shortened by 0 bases and J by 0 bases, with 10 bases between the two germline ends. CDR3 length: 16 residues. DNA for the CDR3: TGCGCCAGCAGCTTGGCGGGGTTAGGCTCCTACAATGAGCAGTTCTTC. This translates into CASSLAGLGSYNEQFF.